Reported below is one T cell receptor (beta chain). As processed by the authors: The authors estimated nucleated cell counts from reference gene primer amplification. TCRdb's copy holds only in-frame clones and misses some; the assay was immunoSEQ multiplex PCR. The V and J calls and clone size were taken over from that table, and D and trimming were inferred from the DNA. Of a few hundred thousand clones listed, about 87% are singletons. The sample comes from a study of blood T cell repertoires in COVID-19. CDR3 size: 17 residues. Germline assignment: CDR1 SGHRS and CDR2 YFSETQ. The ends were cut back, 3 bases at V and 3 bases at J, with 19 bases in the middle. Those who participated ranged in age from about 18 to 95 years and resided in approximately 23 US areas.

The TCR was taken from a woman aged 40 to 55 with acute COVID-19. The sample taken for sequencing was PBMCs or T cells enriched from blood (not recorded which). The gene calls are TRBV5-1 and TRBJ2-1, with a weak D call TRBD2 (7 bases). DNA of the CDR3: TGCGCCAGCAGCTCGGGGCTATCGGGGGGCTACTACAATGAGCAGTTCTTC. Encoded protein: CASSSGLSGGYYNEQFF.